This TCR beta chain was captured in a study of shared clonotypes between healthy human individuals. TCRdb keeps only in-frame clones here, not all; method: immunoSEQ multiplex PCR. The sample includes about 520,000 clones, 65% to 85% seen only once; the top ten take over 9.5%. Trimming removed 0 bases from V and 4 bases from J, with 13 bases in between. CDR3 length equals 14 residues. CDR1 and CDR2 from the germline V gene are GTSNPN and SVGIG (reference sequence). The sequenced sample was PBMCs. This sequence was found in a woman in her 40s in good health. Some clones in this sample may be carry-over from other donors' samples. The V and J genes are TRBV30 and TRBJ2-7, with D unresolved. CDR3 coding DNA: TGTGCCTGGAGTGTACGAAGGACCAGATACGAGCAGTACTTC. Its protein product is CAWSVRRTRYEQYF.